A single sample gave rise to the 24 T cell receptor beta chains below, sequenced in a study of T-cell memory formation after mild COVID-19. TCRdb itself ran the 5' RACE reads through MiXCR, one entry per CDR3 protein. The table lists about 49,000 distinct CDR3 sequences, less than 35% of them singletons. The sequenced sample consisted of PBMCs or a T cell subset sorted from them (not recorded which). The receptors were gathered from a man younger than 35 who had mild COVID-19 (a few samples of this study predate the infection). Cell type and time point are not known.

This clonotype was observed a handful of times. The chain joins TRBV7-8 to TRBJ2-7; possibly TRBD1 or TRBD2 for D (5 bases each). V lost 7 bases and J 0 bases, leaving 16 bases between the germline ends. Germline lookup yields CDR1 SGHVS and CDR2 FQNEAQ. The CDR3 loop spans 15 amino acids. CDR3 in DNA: TGTGCCAGCACCCAACGGCAGGGAGCCTCCTACGAGCAGTACTTC. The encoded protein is CASTQRQGASYEQYF. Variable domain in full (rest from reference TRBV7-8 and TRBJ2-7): GAGVSQSPRYKVAKRGQDVALRCDPISGHVSLFWYQQALGQGPEFLTYFQNEAQLDKSGLPSDRFFAERPEGSVSTLKIQRTQQEDSAVYLCASTQRQGASYEQYFGPGTRLTVT.

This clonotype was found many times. The CDR3 DNA is TGCAGTGCGATGGACCTCGGGCCGTTGGGACCCCTCCACTTT. This sequence encodes CSAMDLGPLGPLHF. The chain is built from TRBV20-1 and TRBJ1-6; D is unclear. The CDR3 extends over 14 amino acids. CDR1 DFQATT and CDR2 SNEGSKA come from the germline V gene (reference sequence). Trimming took off 6 bases at V and 12 bases at J, with 21 bases between the two ends.

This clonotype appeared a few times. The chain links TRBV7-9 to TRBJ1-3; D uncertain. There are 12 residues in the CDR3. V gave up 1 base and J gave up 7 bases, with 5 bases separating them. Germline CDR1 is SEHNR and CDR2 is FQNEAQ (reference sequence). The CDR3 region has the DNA TGTGCCAGCAGCTTAGGGTGGAACACCATATATTTT. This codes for CASSLGWNTIYF.

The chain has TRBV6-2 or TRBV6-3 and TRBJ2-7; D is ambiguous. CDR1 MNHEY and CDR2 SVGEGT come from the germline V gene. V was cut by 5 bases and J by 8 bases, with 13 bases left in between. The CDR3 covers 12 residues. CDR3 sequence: CASSGTAPQQYF. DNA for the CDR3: TGTGCCAGCAGTGGCACAGCTCCACAGCAGTACTTC.

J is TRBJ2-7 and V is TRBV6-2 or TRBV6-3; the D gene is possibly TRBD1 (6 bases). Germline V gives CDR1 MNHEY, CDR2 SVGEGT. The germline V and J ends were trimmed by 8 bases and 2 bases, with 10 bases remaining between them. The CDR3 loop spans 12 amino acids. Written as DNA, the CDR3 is TGTGCCAGCGGGGGCGATACCTACGAGCAGTACTTC. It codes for CASGGDTYEQYF.

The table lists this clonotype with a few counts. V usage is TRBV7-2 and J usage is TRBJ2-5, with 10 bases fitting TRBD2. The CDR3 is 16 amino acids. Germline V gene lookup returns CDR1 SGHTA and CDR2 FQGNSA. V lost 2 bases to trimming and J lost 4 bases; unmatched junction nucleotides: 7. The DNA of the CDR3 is TGTGCCAGCAGCTTATCGCTAGCGGGGGCCCCAGAGACCCAGTACTTC. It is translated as CASSLSLAGAPETQYF.

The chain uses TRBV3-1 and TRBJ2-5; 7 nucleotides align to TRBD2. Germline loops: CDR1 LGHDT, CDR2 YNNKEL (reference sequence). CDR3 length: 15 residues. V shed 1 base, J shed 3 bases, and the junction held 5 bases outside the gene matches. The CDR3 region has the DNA TGTGCCAGCAGCCAAGGACTAGCCCACGAAGAGACCCAGTACTTC. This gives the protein CASSQGLAHEETQYF.

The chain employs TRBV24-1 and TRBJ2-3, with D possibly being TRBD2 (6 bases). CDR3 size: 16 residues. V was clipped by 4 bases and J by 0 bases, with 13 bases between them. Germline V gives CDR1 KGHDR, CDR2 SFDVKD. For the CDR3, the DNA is TGTGCCACCAGTGACCTAGCGACCTCTAGCACAGATACGCAGTATTTT. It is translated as CATSDLATSSTDTQYF.

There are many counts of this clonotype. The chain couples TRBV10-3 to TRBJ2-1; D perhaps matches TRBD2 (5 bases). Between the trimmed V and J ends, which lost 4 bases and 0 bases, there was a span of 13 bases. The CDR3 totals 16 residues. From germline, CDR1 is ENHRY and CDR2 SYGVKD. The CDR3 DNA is TGTGCCATCAGTGTAACGGGGTCTGACTCCTACAATGAGCAGTTCTTC. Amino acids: CAISVTGSDSYNEQFF.

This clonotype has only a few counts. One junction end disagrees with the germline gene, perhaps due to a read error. CDR3 coding DNA: TGCAGTGTCGCAACCCCCGGGACGGACTCCTACGGGCAGTACTTC. Protein product: CSVATPGTDSYGQYF. This chain connects TRBV20-1 to TRBJ2-7, with D perhaps matching TRBD1 or TRBD2 (5 bases each). CDR1 DFQATT and CDR2 SNEGSKA come from the germline V gene (reference sequence). There are 15 residues in the CDR3.

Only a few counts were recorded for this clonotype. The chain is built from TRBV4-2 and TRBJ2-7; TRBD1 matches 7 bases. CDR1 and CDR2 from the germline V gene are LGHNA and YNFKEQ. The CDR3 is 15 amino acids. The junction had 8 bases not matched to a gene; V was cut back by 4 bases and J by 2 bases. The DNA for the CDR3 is TGTGCCAGCAGCCCCAGGGGGACAGCGGCCTACGAGCAGTACTTC. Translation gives CASSPRGTAAYEQYF.

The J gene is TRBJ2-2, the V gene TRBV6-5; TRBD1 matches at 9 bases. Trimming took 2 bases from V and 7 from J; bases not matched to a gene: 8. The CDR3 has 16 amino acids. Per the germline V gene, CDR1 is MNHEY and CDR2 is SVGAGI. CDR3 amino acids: CASSYEGTGRVGELFF. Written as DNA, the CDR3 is TGTGCCAGCAGTTACGAGGGGACAGGGAGGGTCGGGGAGCTGTTTTTT.

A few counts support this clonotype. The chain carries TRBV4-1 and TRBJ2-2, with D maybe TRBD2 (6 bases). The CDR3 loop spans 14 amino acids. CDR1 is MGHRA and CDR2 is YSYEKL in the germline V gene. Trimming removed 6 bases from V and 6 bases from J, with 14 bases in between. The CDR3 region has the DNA TGCGCCAGCAGACATCCCGGGGAGGCCGGGGAGCTGTTTTTT. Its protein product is CASRHPGEAGELFF.

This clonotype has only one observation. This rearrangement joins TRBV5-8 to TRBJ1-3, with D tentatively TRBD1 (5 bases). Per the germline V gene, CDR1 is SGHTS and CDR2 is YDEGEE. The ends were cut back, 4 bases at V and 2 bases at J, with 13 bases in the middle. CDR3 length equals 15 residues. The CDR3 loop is CASSQDQGTGNTIYF. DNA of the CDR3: TGTGCCAGCAGCCAAGATCAGGGAACTGGAAACACCATATATTTT.

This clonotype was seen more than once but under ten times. The CDR3 loop reads CSARAPDYNEQFF. The DNA for the CDR3 is TGCAGTGCTAGGGCTCCGGATTACAATGAGCAGTTCTTC. The chain combines TRBV20-1 with TRBJ2-1; D is undetermined. V was pared by 3 bases and J by 4 bases, with 10 bases between. The length of the CDR3 is 13 residues. Germline V gives CDR1 DFQATT, CDR2 SNEGSKA (reference sequence).

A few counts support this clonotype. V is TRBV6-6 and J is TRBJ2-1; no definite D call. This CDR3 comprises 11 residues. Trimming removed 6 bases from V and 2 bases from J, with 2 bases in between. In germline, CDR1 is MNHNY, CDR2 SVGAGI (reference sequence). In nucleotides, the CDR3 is TGTGCCAGCAGGACCTACAATGAGCAGTTCTTC. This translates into CASRTYNEQFF.

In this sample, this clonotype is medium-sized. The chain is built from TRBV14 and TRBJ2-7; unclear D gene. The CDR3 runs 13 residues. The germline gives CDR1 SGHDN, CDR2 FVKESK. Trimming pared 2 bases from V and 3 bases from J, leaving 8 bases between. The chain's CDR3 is CASSQLGYYEQYF. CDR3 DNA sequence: TGTGCCAGCAGCCAACTAGGTTACTACGAGCAGTACTTC.

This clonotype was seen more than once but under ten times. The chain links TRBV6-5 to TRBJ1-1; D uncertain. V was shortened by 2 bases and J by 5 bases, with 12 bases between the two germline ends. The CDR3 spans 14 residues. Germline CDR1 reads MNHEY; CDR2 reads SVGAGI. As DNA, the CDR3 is TGTGCCAGCAGTTACGGGGTGCGTCGGACTGAAGCTTTCTTT. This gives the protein CASSYGVRRTEAFF.

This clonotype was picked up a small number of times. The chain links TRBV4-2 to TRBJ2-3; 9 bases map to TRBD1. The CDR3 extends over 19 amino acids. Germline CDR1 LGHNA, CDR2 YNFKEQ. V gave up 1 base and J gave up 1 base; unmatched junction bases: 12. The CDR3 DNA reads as TGTGCCAGCAGCCAAGGGGTGGGGACAGGGAGGTTTGGCACAGATACGCAGTATTTT. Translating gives CASSQGVGTGRFGTDTQYF.

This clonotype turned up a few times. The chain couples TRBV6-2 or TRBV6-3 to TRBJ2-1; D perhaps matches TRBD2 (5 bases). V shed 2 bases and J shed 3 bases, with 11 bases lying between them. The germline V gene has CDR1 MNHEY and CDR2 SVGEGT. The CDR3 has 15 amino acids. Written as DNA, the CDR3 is TGTGCCAGCAGTTACCGGGATTCGGTCTACAATGAGCAGTTCTTC. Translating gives CASSYRDSVYNEQFF.

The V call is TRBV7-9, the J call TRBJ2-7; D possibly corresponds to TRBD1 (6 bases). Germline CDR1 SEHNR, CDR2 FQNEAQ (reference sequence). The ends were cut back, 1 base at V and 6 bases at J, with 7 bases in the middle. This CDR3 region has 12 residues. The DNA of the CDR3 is TGTGCCAGCAGCTTAGGAGGGGGCGAGCAGTACGTC. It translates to CASSLGGGEQYV.

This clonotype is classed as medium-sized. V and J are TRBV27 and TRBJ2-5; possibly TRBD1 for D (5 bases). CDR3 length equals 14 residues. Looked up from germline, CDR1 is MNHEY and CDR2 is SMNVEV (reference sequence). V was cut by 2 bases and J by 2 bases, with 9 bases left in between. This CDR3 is CASSLDSTQETQYF. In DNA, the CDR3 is TGTGCCAGCAGTTTAGACAGCACACAAGAGACCCAGTACTTC.

Here the CDR3 DNA reads TGTGCCAGCAGCTTGGGACAGCAAGAGACCCAGTACTTC. It codes for CASSLGQQETQYF. V usage is TRBV5-5 and J usage is TRBJ2-5, with D tentatively TRBD1 (5 bases). Trimming shortened V by 0 bases and J by 2 bases, and 5 bases separated the two germline ends. In germline, CDR1 is SGHKS, CDR2 YYEKEE (reference sequence). CDR3 size: 13 residues.

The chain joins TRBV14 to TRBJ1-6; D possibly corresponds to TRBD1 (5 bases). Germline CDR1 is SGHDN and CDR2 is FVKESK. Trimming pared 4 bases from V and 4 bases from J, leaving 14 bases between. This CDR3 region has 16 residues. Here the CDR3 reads CASSLRTPEYNSPLHF. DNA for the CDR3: TGTGCCAGCAGCCTACGGACACCGGAGTATAATTCACCCCTCCACTTT.